The text below deals with one T cell receptor beta chain. Libraries were prepared by immunoSEQ multiplex PCR; TCRdb keeps only in-frame clonotypes and omits some of them. Of under 80,000 clones in the sample, around 87% were seen once. The data were obtained in a study of blood T cell repertoires in COVID-19. The CDR3 has 13 amino acids. Germline V gives CDR1 SGDLS, CDR2 YYNGEE. V was pared by 3 bases and J by 7 bases, with 2 bases of the junction left unmatched. The TCR originated in a man in his 60s with acute or convalescent COVID-19. The sequenced sample consisted of peripheral blood. The J gene is TRBJ2-1, the V gene TRBV9; TRBD1 agrees at 9 bases. The DNA for the CDR3 is TGTGCCAGCAGCGCGACAGGGGGAAATGAGCAGTTCTTC. It yields the protein CASSATGGNEQFF.